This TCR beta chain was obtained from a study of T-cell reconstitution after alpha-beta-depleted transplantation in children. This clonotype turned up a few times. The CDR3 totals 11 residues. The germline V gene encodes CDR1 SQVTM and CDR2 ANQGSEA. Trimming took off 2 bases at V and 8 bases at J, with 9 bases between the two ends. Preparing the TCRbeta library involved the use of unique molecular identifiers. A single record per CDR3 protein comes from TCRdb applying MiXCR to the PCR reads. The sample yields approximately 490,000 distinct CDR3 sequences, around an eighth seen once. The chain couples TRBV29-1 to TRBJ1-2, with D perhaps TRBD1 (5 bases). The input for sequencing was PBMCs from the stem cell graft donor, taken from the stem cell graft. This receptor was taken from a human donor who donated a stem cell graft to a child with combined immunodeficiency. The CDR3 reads CSVEQGEGYTF. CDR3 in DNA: TGCAGCGTTGAACAGGGCGAGGGCTACACCTTC.